One sample yielded the 3 T cell receptor beta chains listed below, sequenced in a study of T-cell memory formation after mild COVID-19 (dated by TCRdb to the early 2020s). Receptors were amplified or captured by 5' RACE. The instrument given in TCRdb is Illumina NovaSeq 6000. TCRdb redid the processing of the public reads, applying fastp at Q25 and MiXCR, and retained in-frame beta chains. Every distinct CDR3 protein forms one entry, paired with its most common genes and DNA. A total of more than 300,000 distinct CDR3 sequences appear in this sample, around 20% of them only once. The ten top clones hold around 20% of the sample. Material: PBMCs or a T cell subset sorted from them (not recorded which). The receptors here all came from a man between 18 and 35 years old who had mild COVID-19 (a few samples of this study predate the infection). The sample titles of this study are shuffled in the database, so cell type and time point are left out; the donor was told from shared clones.

This chain uses TRBV6-1 with TRBJ1-2, with a tentative D call TRBD1 (6 bases). This CDR3 has 14 amino acids. V was trimmed by 7 bases and J by 5 bases, leaving 17 bases between them. Germline V gene data show CDR1 as MNHNS and CDR2 as SASEGT. CDR3 nucleotide sequence: TGTGCCAGCAAGAAACTTGATGGACAGTATGGCTACACCTTC. This sequence encodes CASKKLDGQYGYTF.

The rearrangement links TRBV4-1 to TRBJ2-7; D might be TRBD1 or TRBD2, each matching 5 bases. Germline V gives CDR1 MGHRA, CDR2 YSYEKL. Trimming took 1 base from V and 0 from J, leaving 10 bases between them. This CDR3 is built from 15 residues. For the CDR3, the DNA is TGCGCCAGCAGCCAAGTGTCAGGGAGCTCCTACGAGCAGTACGTC. It is translated as CASSQVSGSSYEQYV.

This chain joins TRBV20-1 and TRBJ1-1; D possibly corresponds to TRBD1 (6 bases). CDR3 size: 13 residues. V was trimmed by 3 bases and J by 5 bases, leaving 13 bases between them. The germline V gene encodes CDR1 DFQATT and CDR2 SNEGSKA (reference sequence). The DNA of the CDR3 is TGCAGTGCTAGTACGGGGGGCGAAACTGAAGCTTTCTTT. Amino acid sequence: CSASTGGETEAFF.